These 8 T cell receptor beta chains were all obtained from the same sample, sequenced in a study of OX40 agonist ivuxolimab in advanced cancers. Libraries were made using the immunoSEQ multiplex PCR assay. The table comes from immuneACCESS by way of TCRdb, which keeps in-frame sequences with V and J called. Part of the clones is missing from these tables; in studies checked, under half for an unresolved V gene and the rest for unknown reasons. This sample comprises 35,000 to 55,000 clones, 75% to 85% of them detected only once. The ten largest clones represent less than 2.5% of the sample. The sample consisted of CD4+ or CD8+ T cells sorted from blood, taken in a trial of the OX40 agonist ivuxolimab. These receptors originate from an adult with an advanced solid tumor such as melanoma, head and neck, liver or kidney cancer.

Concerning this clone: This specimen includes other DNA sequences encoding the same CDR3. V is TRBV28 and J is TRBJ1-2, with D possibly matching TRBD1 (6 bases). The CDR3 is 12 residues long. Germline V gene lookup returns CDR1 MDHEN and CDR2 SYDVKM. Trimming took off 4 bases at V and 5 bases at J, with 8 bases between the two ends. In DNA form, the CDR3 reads TGTGCCAGCAGTTCCGACAGGTATGGCTACACCTTC. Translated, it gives CASSSDRYGYTF.

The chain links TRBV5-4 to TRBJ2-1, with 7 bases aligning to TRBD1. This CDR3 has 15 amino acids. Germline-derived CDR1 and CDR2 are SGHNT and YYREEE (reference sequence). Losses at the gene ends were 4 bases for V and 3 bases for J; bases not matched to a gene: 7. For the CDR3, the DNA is TGTGCCAGCAGCCAAGGGACAGCCCGCTACAATGAGCAGTTCTTC. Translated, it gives CASSQGTARYNEQFF.

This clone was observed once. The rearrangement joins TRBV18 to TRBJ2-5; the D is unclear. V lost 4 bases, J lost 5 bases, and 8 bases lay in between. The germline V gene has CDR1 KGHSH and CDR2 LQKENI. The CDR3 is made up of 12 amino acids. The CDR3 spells CASSLGRETQYF. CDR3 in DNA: TGTGCCAGCTCACTCGGGCGGGAGACCCAGTACTTC. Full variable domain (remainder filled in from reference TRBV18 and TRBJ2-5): NAGVMQNPRHLVRRRGQEARLRCSPMKGHSHVYWYRQLPEEGLKFMVYLQKENIIDESGMPKERFSAEFPKEGPSILRIQQVVRGDSAAYFCASSLGRETQYFGPGTRLLVL.

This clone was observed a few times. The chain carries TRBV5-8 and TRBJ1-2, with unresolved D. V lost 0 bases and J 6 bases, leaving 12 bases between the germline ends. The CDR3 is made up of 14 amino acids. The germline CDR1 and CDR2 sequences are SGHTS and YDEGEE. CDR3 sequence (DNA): TGTGCCAGCAGCTTGGGTCAGCCCGGGGATGGCTACACCTTC. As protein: CASSLGQPGDGYTF.

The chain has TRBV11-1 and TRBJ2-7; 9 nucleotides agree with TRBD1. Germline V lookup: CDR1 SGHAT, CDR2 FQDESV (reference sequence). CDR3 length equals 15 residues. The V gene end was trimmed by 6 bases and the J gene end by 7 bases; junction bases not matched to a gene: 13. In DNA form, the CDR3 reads TGTGCCAGCAGAGATCGCCCCGGGACAGGGTGGGAGCAGTACTTC. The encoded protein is CASRDRPGTGWEQYF.

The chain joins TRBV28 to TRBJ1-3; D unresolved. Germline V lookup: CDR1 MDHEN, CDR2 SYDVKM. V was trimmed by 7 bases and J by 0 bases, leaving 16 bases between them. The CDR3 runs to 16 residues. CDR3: CASTGLSGFSGNTIYF. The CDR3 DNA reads TGTGCCAGCACCGGATTATCGGGCTTCTCTGGAAACACCATATATTTT.

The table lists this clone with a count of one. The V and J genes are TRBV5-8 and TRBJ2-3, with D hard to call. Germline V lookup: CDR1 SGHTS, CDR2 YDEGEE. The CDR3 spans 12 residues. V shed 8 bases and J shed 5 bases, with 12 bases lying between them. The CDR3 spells CASLGWVDTQYF. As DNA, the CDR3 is TGTGCCAGTCTCGGCTGGGTAGATACGCAGTATTTT.

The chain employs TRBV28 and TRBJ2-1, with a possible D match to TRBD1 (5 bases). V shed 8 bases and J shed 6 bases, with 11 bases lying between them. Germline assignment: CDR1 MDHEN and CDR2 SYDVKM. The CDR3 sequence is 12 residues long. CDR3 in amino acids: CASFGRVNEQFF. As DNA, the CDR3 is TGTGCCAGCTTCGGCAGGGTCAATGAGCAGTTCTTC.